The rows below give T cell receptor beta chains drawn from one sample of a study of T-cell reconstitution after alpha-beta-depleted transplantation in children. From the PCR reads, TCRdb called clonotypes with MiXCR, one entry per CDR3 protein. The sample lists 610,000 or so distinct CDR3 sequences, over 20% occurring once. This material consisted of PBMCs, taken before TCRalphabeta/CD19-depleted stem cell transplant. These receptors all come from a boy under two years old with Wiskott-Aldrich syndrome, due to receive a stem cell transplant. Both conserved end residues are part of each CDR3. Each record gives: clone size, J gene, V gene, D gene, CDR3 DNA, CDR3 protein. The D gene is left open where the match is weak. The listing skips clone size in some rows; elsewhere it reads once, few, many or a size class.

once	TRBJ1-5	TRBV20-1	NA	TGCAGTGCGAGGCCGGGCGGCAGGTCCAATCAGCCCCAGCATTTT	CSARPGGRSNQPQHF
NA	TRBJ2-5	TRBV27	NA	TGTGCCAGCAGTGGTCAGGGTACGGAGACCCAGTACTTC	CASSGQGTETQYF
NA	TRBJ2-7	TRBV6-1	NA	TGTGCCAGTGGGAAAAGAGGACATTACTACGAGCAGTACTTC	CASGKRGHYYEQYF
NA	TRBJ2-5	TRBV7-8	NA	TGTGCCAGCAGCCTGCAGGGCGGAGGGGGAGAGACCCAGTACTTC	CASSLQGGGGETQYF
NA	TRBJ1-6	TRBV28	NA	TGTGCCAGCAGTTTATGGATTTATAATTCACCCCTCCACTTT	CASSLWIYNSPLHF
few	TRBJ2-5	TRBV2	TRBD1	TGTGCCAGCAGGGACATCTCAGGGGGGACCCAGTACTTC	CASRDISGGTQYF
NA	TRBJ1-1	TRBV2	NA	TGTGCCAGCAGTGGAGAGAGGACCACTGAAGCTTTCTTT	CASSGERTTEAFF
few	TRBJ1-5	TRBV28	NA	TGTGCCAGCAGCGGGGATCAGCCCCAGCATTTT	CASSGDQPQHF
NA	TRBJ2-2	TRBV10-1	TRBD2	TGCGCCACCCAAGCGGGACTGAACACCGGGGAGCTGTTTTTT	CATQAGLNTGELFF
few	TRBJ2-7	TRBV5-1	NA	TGCGCCAGCAGCTTGATATCGACAGGTCTCAGCCACGAGCAGTACTTC	CASSLISTGLSHEQYF
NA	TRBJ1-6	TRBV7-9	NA	TGTGCCAGCAGCTTAGGGGGGGCCGAGGACTCACCCCTCCACTTT	CASSLGGAEDSPLHF
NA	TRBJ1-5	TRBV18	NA	TGTGCCAGCTCACTTGTCGGACAGCCAGGATATCAGCCCCAGCATTTT	CASSLVGQPGYQPQHF
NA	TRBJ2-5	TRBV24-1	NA	TGTGCCACCAGTGATGGAGCGGGACAGTACCAAGAGACCCAGTACTTC	CATSDGAGQYQETQYF
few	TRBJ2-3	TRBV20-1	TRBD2	TGCAGTGCTAGTACCCAGCGGGAGGGCGCAGATACGCAGTATTTT	CSASTQREGADTQYF
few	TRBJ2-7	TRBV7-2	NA	TGTGCCAGCAGCTGGAACAGACTTGGCTACGAGCAGTACTTC	CASSWNRLGYEQYF
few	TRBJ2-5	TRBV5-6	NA	TGTGCCAGCAGCTCGGGGTTCCAAGAGACCCAGTACTTC	CASSSGFQETQYF
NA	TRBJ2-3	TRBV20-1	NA	TGCAGTTCAAAATTCGGGACTTCCCATTTGGGGACGCAGTATTTT	CSSKFGTSHLGTQYF
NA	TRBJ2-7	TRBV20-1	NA	TGCAGTGTTAGGGCCCCGCGGACGGGCTTGTACGAGCAGTACTTC	CSVRAPRTGLYEQYF
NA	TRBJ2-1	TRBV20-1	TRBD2	TGCAGTGTTTCTAGCGGGAGGGGGTCCTACAATGAGCAGTTCTTC	CSVSSGRGSYNEQFF
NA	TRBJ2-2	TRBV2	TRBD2	TGTGCCAGCAGTGGGACTAGCGGGAGACCTGGGGAGCTGTTTTTT	CASSGTSGRPGELFF
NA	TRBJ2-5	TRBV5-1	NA	TGCGCCAGTAGCATGGCGCGAGGAGAGGAGACCCAGTACTTC	CASSMARGEETQYF
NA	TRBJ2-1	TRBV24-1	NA	TGTGCCACCAGTGATTCGGGGGTAAATGAGCAGTTCTTC	CATSDSGVNEQFF
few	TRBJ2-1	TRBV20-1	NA	TGCAGTGCTAGTCCTCACCCTGACGAGCAGTTCTTC	CSASPHPDEQFF
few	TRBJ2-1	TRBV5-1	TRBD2	TGCGCCAGCAGCTTCAGCGGGAGGGCCCCCTACAATGAGCAGTTCTTC	CASSFSGRAPYNEQFF
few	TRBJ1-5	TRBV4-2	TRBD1	TGTGCCAGCAGCCCCAACGAGGACAGGGGCCTTCATCAGCCCCAGCATTTT	CASSPNEDRGLHQPQHF
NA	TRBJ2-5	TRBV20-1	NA	TGCAGTGCTAGCGGGGTCGGGACGGAGACCCAGTACTTC	CSASGVGTETQYF
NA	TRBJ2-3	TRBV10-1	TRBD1	TGCGCCAGCAGTGATCAGGACAGGGGGTCCGCAGATACGCAGTATTTT	CASSDQDRGSADTQYF
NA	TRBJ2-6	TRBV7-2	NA	TGTGCCAGCAGGGATACACCCTCTGGGGCCAACGTCCTGACTTTC	CASRDTPSGANVLTF
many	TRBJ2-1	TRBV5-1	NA	TGTGCCAGCAGCCCGGGGACCTACAATGAGCAGTTCTTC	CASSPGTYNEQFF
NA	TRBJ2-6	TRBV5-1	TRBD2	TGCGCCAGCAGCTCCCCCGGGAGGACTGGGGCCAACGTCCTGACTTTC	CASSSPGRTGANVLTF
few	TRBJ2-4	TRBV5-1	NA	TGCGCCAGCAGCTTGAGGTCGGCGAACCTAGCCAAAAACATTCAGTACTTC	CASSLRSANLAKNIQYF
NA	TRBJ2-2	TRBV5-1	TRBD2	TGCGCCAGCAGCTTGAGGACTAGCGGGTTCGGGGAGCTGTTTTTT	CASSLRTSGFGELFF
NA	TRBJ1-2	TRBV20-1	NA	TGCAGTATAGCCGGGGGCTACACCTTC	CSIAGGYTF
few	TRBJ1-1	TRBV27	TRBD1	TGTGCCAGCAACCCAGGGGGGCAGCTTCCTGAAGCTTTCTTT	CASNPGGQLPEAFF
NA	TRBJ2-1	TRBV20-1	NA	TGCAGTGCTAGCTTCGGCGACTACTACAATGAGCAGTTCTTC	CSASFGDYYNEQFF
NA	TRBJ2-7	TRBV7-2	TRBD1	TGTGCCAGCAGGGAAAGGGGGGCGGGGACAGGTTCCTACGAGCAGTACTTC	CASRERGAGTGSYEQYF
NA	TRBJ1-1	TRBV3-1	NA	TGTGCCAGCAGCCGAGCCGGGACAAGGAACACTGAAGCTTTCTTT	CASSRAGTRNTEAFF
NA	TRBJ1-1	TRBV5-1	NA	TGCGCCAGCAGCTTGTTTCACGGAAACACTGAAGCTTTCTTT	CASSLFHGNTEAFF
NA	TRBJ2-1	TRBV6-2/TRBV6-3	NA	TGTGCCAGCAGCCGCCCCCGCTCTTGGTCCTACAATGAGCAGTTCTTC	CASSRPRSWSYNEQFF
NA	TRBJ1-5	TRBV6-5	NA	TGTGCCAGCAGTCCAGGGCTCGTTCAGCCCCAGCATTTT	CASSPGLVQPQHF
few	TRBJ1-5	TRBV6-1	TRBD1	TGTGCCAGCAACTACGGGACAGGGGGTAATCAGCCCCAGCATTTT	CASNYGTGGNQPQHF
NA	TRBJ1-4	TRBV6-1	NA	TGTGCCAGCAGCTCCGCGGGTCGGGGGCCAGGGGAAAAACTGTTTTTT	CASSSAGRGPGEKLFF
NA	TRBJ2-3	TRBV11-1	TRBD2	TGTGCCAGCAGCTTATTGGCTAGCGGGAGTGGCGCAGATACGCAGTATTTT	CASSLLASGSGADTQYF
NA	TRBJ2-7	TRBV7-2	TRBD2	TGTGCCAGCAGCTCCGCCCGGGACTACACTTACGAGCAGTACTTC	CASSSARDYTYEQYF
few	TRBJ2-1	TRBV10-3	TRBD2	TGTGCCATCAGTGAGGGACTAGCGGGAGAATTGAATGAGCAGTTCTTC	CAISEGLAGELNEQFF
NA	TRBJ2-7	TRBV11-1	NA	TGTGCCAGCAGGACGACAGGAGCCTACGAGCAGTACTTC	CASRTTGAYEQYF
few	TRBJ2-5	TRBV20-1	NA	TGCAGTGCCGTAGGGCGTCCGGAGACCCAGTACTTC	CSAVGRPETQYF
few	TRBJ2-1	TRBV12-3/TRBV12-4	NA	TGTGCCAGCAGCCCTGAGGGAGGAGGTAACAATGAGCAGTTCTTC	CASSPEGGGNNEQFF